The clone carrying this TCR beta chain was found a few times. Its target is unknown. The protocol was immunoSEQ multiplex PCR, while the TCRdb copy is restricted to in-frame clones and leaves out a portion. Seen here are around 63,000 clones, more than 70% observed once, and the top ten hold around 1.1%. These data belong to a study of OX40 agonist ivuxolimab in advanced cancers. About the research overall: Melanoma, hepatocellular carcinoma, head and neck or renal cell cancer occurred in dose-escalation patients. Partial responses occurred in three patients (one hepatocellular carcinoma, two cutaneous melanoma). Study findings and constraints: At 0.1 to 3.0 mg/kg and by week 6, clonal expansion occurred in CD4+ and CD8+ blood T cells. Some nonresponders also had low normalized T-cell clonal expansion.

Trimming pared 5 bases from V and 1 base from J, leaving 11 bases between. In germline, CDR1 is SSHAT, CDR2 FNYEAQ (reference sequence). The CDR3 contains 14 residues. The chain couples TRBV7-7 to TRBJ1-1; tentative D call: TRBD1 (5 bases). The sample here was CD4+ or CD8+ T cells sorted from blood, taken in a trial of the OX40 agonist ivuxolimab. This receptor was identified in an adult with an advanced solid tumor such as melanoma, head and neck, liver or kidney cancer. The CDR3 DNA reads TGTGCCAGCAGCCCGGGGGTAGAGAACACTGAAGCTTTCTTT. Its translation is CASSPGVENTEAFF.